The rows below give T cell receptor beta chains drawn from one sample of a study of T cells in severe cutaneous drug reactions. TCRdb re-analyzed the multiplex PCR reads; it lists each CDR3 protein once, without DNA. The repertoire table contains tens of thousands of distinct CDR3 sequences. Sequencing was carried out using PBMCs. The receptor set was obtained from a human donor with toxic epidermal necrolysis, a severe cutaneous drug reaction. CDR3s include the opening cysteine and the closing phenylalanine or tryptophan. The order of the fields is V gene, J gene, clone size, CDR3 protein. Some rows mark clone size as missing; the rest say once, few, many or name a class of expanded clone.

TRBV19,TRBJ2-7,-,CASSPAEGYEQYF
TRBV27,TRBJ2-7,-,CASSFIGDEQYF
TRBV5-4,TRBJ1-2,-,CASTRGGNGYTF
TRBV7-9,TRBJ2-5,-,CASTGPREETQYF
TRBV6-1,TRBJ2-7,medium-sized,CASSEEIGRSYEQYF
TRBV6-1,TRBJ2-7,-,CASRGGGLAGGHSYEQYF
TRBV9,TRBJ2-3,-,CASSPLESWTDTQYF
TRBV11-3,TRBJ2-7,-,CASSLDGTGYGEQYF
TRBV10-3,TRBJ2-1,-,CAISPFQGTYNEQFF
TRBV27,TRBJ1-3,-,CASKQGAAGNTIYF
TRBV29-1,TRBJ1-2,-,CSVAGTGVGYGYTF
TRBV5-5,TRBJ2-2,-,CASSRGTDTGELFF
TRBV19,TRBJ2-1,-,CASSIGGRGEQFF
TRBV20-1,TRBJ2-7,-,CSAAQRTTLSRYEQYF
TRBV9,TRBJ2-2,-,CASSVGQGRTGELFF
TRBV6-2/TRBV6-3,TRBJ2-7,medium-sized,CASSYADSYEQYF
TRBV7-8,TRBJ2-7,-,CASSLEPLAGGSYEQYF
TRBV4-1,TRBJ2-7,-,CASSQDLASGSYEQYF
TRBV4-1,TRBJ2-1,-,CASSPPGRGNEQFF
TRBV11-2,TRBJ2-2,-,CASTRLVREDGGELFF
TRBV4-1,TRBJ2-1,-,CASSQDRVSGKGEQFF
TRBV20-1,TRBJ2-3,-,CSARSPGIGSTDTQYF
TRBV28,TRBJ1-2,-,CASSFPRGGANYGYTF
TRBV27,TRBJ2-7,-,CASSRPGGRSYEQYF
TRBV5-4,TRBJ1-6,-,CASSFSAGPQTNSPLHF
TRBV20-1,TRBJ1-1,-,CSARVLGPEAFF
TRBV13,TRBJ1-2,-,CASSLGGQIYGYTF
TRBV10-3,TRBJ2-3,-,CAISDPVASGSLGTDTQYF
TRBV7-2,TRBJ1-2,-,CASSLTGPNYGYTF
TRBV14,TRBJ2-3,-,CASSQMAHEADTQYF
TRBV12-3/TRBV12-4,TRBJ2-2,-,CASSSQRQAEYRELFF
TRBV10-2,TRBJ2-5,-,CASSSIGGGRETQYF
TRBV19,TRBJ2-7,-,CASSSPGQGFHEQYF
TRBV4-1,TRBJ2-1,-,CASSQGVLAGGNEQFF
TRBV18,TRBJ1-5,medium-sized,CASSPSDQPQHF
TRBV15,TRBJ2-3,-,CATSRTLGQGITDTQYF
TRBV5-1,TRBJ2-1,-,CASSLGQETNEQFF
TRBV6-5,TRBJ2-1,-,CASSEGVGSYNEQFF
TRBV6-5,TRBJ2-3,-,CASSTNSTDTQYF
TRBV27,TRBJ2-2,-,CASSFAGGHGELFF
TRBV11-3,TRBJ2-2,-,CASSPPGVTSNTGELFF
TRBV29-1,TRBJ2-3,-,CSVRTRAPKDTQYF
TRBV6-2/TRBV6-3,TRBJ1-3,-,CASSYSQDSGNTIYF
TRBV4-3,TRBJ2-1,-,CASSIGTRGYEQFF
TRBV29-1,TRBJ1-1,-,CSASDKVSEAFF
TRBV5-6,TRBJ2-5,-,CASSLWVGTQYF
TRBV20-1,TRBJ2-1,-,CSADLLAGAGEQFF
TRBV6-1,TRBJ1-5,large,CASSEFSITQPQHF
TRBV2,TRBJ2-7,-,CASRETASYEQYF
TRBV20-1,TRBJ2-5,-,CSARDLTGLETQYF
TRBV24-1,TRBJ1-1,-,CATSEPGNTEAFF
TRBV3-1,TRBJ1-1,-,CASSPRTPRGEAFF
TRBV28,TRBJ2-5,-,CASSFGRDQETQYF